The TCR beta chain under discussion was sequenced for a study of cytomegalovirus exposure and HLA in healthy donors. Broader study findings: Judged likely to be a sequencing artifact was a cluster of highly shared sequence variants. Reportedly, HLA-A and HLA-B alleles of most subjects were accurately predicted from TCR beta.

These donors, healthy bone marrow donors, were studied. With 60 Vbeta and 13 Jbeta primers, the PCR was carried out. The method was immunoSEQ multiplex PCR; TCRdb's version includes in-frame clones alone and lacks a portion of them. The data hold roughly 67,000 clones, with over 70% observed a single time. Germline CDR1 MNHNS, CDR2 SASEGT. The ends lost 6 bases at V and 5 bases at J; junction bases unmatched: 1. There are 13 residues in the CDR3. As regards this clone: As yet, its antigen is unknown.

The sample taken for sequencing was PBMCs. This chain uses TRBV6-1 with TRBJ2-2, with 9 bases identical to TRBD1. The receptor comes from a man aged 55 to 70 in good health and CMV-seropositive. As DNA, the CDR3 is TGTGCCAGCAGAGACAGGGGGACCGGGGAGCTGTTTTTT. It specifies CASRDRGTGELFF.